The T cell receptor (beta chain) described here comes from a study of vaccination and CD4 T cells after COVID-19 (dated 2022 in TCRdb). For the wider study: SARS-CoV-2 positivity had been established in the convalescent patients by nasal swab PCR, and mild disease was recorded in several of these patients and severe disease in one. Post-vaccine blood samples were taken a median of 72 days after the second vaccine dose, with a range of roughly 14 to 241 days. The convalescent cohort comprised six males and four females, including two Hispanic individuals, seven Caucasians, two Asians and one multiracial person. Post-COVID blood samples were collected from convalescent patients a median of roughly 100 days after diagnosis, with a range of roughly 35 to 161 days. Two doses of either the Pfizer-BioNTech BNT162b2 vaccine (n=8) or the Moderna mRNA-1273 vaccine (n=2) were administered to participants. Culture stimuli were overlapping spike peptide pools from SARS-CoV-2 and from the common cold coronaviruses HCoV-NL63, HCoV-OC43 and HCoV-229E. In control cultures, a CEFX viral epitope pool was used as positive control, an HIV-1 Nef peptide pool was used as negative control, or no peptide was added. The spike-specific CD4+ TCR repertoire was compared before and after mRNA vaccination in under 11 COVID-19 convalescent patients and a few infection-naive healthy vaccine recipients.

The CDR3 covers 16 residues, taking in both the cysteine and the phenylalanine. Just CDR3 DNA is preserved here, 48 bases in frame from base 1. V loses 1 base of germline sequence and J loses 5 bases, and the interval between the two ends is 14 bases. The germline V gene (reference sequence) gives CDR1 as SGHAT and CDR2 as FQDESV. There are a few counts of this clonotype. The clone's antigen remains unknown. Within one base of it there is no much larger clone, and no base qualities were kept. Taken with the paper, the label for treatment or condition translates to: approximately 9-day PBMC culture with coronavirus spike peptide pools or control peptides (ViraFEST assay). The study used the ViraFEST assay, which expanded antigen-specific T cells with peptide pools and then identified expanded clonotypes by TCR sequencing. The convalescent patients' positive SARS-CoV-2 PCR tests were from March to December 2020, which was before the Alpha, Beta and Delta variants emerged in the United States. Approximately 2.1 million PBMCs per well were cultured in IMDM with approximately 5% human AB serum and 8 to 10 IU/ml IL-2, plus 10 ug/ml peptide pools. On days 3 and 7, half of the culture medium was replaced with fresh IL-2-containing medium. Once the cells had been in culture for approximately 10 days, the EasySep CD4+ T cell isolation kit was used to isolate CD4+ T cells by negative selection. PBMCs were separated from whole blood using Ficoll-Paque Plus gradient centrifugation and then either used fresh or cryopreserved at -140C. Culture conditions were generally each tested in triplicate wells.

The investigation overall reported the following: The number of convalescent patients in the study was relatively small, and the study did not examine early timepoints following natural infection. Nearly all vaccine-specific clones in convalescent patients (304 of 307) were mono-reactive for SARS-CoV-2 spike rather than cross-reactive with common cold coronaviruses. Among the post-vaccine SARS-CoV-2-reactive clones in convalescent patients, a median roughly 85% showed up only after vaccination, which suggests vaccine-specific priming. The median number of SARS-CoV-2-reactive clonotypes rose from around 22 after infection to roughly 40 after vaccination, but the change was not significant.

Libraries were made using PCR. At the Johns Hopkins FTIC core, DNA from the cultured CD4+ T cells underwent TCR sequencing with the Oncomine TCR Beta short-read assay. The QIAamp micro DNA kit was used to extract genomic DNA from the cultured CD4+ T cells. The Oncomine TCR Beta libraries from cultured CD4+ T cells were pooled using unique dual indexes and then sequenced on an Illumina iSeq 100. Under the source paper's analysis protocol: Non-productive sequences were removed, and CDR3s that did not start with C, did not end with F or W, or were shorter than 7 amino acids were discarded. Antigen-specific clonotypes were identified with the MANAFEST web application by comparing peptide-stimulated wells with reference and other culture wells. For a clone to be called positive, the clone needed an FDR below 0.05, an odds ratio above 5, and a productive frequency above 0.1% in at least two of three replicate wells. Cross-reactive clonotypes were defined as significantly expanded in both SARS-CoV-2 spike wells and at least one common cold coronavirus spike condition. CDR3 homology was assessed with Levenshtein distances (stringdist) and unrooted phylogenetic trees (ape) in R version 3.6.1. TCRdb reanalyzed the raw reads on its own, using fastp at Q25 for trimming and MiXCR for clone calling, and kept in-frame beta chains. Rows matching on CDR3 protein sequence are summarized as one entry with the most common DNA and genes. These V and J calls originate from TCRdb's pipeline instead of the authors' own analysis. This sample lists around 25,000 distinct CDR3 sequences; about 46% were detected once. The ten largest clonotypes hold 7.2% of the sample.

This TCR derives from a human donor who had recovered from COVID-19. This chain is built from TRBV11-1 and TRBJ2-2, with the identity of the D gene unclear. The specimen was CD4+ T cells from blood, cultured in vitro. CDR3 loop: CASSLGIPGRTGELFF. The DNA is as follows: TGTGCCAGCAGCTTAGGGATCCCGGGCCGAACCGGGGAGCTGTTTTTT.